The present entry profiles one T cell receptor beta chain with its context. CDR1 and CDR2 (germline): SGHDN, FVKESK. Deletions cut 1 base from V and 7 bases from J, with 14 bases between. The CDR3 runs to 14 residues. These data are taken from a study of OX40 agonist ivuxolimab in advanced cancers. At the level of the study: Partial responses occurred in three patients (one hepatocellular carcinoma, two cutaneous melanoma).

TCRdb's copy holds only in-frame clones and misses some; the assay was immunoSEQ multiplex PCR. The profile shows around 28,000 clones, roughly 86% of them singletons. The sequencing here drew on CD4+ or CD8+ T cells sorted from blood, taken in a trial of the OX40 agonist ivuxolimab. J is TRBJ2-7 and V is TRBV14; D remains ambiguous. The source is an adult with an advanced solid tumor such as melanoma, head and neck, liver or kidney cancer. The CDR3 DNA reads as TGTGCCAGCAGCCAAGGGAAAAGGGTGGAAGAGCAGTACTTC. Translating it yields CASSQGKRVEEQYF.